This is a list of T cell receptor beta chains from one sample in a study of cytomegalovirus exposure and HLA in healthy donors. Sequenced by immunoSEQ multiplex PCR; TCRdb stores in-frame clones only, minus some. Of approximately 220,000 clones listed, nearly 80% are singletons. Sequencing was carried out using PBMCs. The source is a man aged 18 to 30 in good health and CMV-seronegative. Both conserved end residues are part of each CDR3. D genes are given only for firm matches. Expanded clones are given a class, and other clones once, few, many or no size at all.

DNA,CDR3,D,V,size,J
TGCGCCAGCAGCTTGGTAAGCGGGAGTAATGAGCAGTTCTTC,CASSLVSGSNEQFF,TRBD2,TRBV5-1,few,TRBJ2-1
TGTGCCAGCAGTCCCGATCCGAGGGGACAGCGTAATCAGCCCCAGCATTTT,CASSPDPRGQRNQPQHF,TRBD1,TRBV27,NA,TRBJ1-5
TGTGCCAGCAGCATCGGACAGGGGGGGACGGATGAGCAGTTCTTC,CASSIGQGGTDEQFF,TRBD1,TRBV9,NA,TRBJ2-1
TGCGCCAGCAGTGGGAGCCCCAGTCCCCACAGGGAGAGCTCCTACGAGCAGTACTTC,CASSGSPSPHRESSYEQYF,NA,TRBV10-1,NA,TRBJ2-7
TGTGCCAGCAGCTTAGGGGGGACTAGCGGGGGACAGTTCTTC,CASSLGGTSGGQFF,TRBD2,TRBV11-3,NA,TRBJ2-1
TGTGCCACCAGCAGAGATAGAGGTGTTGGGGCCAACGTCCTGACTTTC,CATSRDRGVGANVLTF,NA,TRBV15,once,TRBJ2-6
TGCGCCAGCCAATTGGAGCTTCACAATGAGCAGTTCTTC,CASQLELHNEQFF,NA,TRBV5-1,NA,TRBJ2-1
TGTGCCAGTAGTATCGAGGGACAGGGGGCGTCGGGCTACACCTTC,CASSIEGQGASGYTF,TRBD1,TRBV19,NA,TRBJ1-2
TGTGCCAGCAGTTTTCCCAGTCAAGAGACCCAGTACTTC,CASSFPSQETQYF,NA,TRBV28,once,TRBJ2-5
TGTGCCTGGAGTGCAGGGGAGCAGTTCTTC,CAWSAGEQFF,NA,TRBV30,NA,TRBJ2-1
TGTGCCAGCAGCGTAGGGCGGACAGGGGTTCGTGGCTACACCTTC,CASSVGRTGVRGYTF,TRBD1,TRBV9,NA,TRBJ1-2
TGTGCCAGCAGCCTGGAACTAGCGGGGGGGGCGAAAAACATTCAGTACTTC,CASSLELAGGAKNIQYF,TRBD2,TRBV5-4,few,TRBJ2-4
TGTGCCAGCAGCTTAGGCGGGCCCACCGGGGAGCTGTTTTTT,CASSLGGPTGELFF,NA,TRBV11-3,NA,TRBJ2-2
TGTGCCAGCAGCGCCGGGACAGGGGAGGACGAGCAGTACTTC,CASSAGTGEDEQYF,TRBD1,TRBV7-3,NA,TRBJ2-7
TGTGCCAGCAGACCGTTTAGCGGGAGACCCTACAATGAGCAGTTCTTC,CASRPFSGRPYNEQFF,TRBD2,TRBV28,NA,TRBJ2-1
TGCGCCAGCAGCCAAGACCTACTAGCGGGAGGATCCGGGGAGCTGTTTTTT,CASSQDLLAGGSGELFF,TRBD2,TRBV5-4,few,TRBJ2-2
TGTGCCAGCAGCGCAACAGGGGGTCCGGAAAACACCATATATTTT,CASSATGGPENTIYF,TRBD1,TRBV9,NA,TRBJ1-3
TGTGCCAGCAGTGGCGATTACGGGGGCTCCTACAATGAGCAGTTCTTC,CASSGDYGGSYNEQFF,NA,TRBV28,few,TRBJ2-1
TGTGCCAGCAGCCTAGACAGAACTAATGAAAAACTGTTTTTT,CASSLDRTNEKLFF,NA,TRBV7-6,NA,TRBJ1-4
TGTGCCAGCAGCGGGACTAGCGGGGGGCCGTACAATGAGCAGTTCTTC,CASSGTSGGPYNEQFF,TRBD2,TRBV9,NA,TRBJ2-1
TGTGCCAGCAGCTTTTACCTAAGTGAGGAGCAGTACTTC,CASSFYLSEEQYF,NA,TRBV7-2,NA,TRBJ2-7
TGTGCCAGCAGCTTGGGTACTAGCGGTGAGCAGTTCTTC,CASSLGTSGEQFF,TRBD2,TRBV5-8,NA,TRBJ2-1
TGTGCCATCTCAAAAGAAGTGAGCTCCTACGAGCAGTACTTC,CAISKEVSSYEQYF,NA,TRBV10-3,NA,TRBJ2-7
TGTGCCAGCAGTGAAAAGGTTCTCAGCGGCCTCTCTGGGGCCAACGTCCTGACTTTC,CASSEKVLSGLSGANVLTF,NA,TRBV2,NA,TRBJ2-6
TGTGCCAGCTCATCTCGGAGGGCAATGGGGGAGCAGTACTTC,CASSSRRAMGEQYF,NA,TRBV18,NA,TRBJ2-7
TGTGCCAGCAGCTACCGGGACAGGGGTTCTAATTCACCCCTCCACTTT,CASSYRDRGSNSPLHF,TRBD1,TRBV5-6,NA,TRBJ1-6
TGTGCCAGCTCACCAGGCAGCGATCAGCCCCAGCATTTT,CASSPGSDQPQHF,NA,TRBV18,few,TRBJ1-5
TGTGCCAGTACATTAAGACCCTGGGCTAACACCGGGGAGCTGTTTTTT,CASTLRPWANTGELFF,NA,TRBV19,NA,TRBJ2-2
TGTGCCAGCAGTTTTTTAGGGACAGGGATCGGCTACACCTTC,CASSFLGTGIGYTF,TRBD1,TRBV27,NA,TRBJ1-2